Listed here are 32 T cell receptor beta chains from one sample, sequenced in a study of blood T cell repertoires in COVID-19. Measured with immunoSEQ multiplex PCR; TCRdb has only the in-frame clones, and not every one. The profile covers 250,000 to 350,000 clones, with roughly 90% appearing a single time and 9.5% to 15% taken by the ten largest. Sequenced sample: peripheral blood. These receptors all stem from a woman aged 55-69 years with acute or convalescent COVID-19.

The chain carries TRBV7-2 and TRBJ2-3; weak D call: TRBD1 (5 bases). Trimming took 5 bases from V and 0 from J, leaving 12 bases between them. This CDR3 has 15 residues. Germline loops: CDR1 SGHTA, CDR2 FQGNSA. CDR3 bases: TGTGCCAGCAGCGCCCTGGGGCGGAGCACAGATACGCAGTATTTT. Protein sequence: CASSALGRSTDTQYF.

Only one count was recorded for this clone. V and J are TRBV6-5 and TRBJ1-1, with TRBD1 matching 8 bases. This CDR3 spans 13 amino acids. With 5 bases clipped from V and 7 bases from J, the junction kept 6 bases outside the gene matches. Germline V gene data show CDR1 as MNHEY and CDR2 as SVGAGI. CDR3 sequence reads: CASSPTGTGEAFF. Here the CDR3 DNA reads TGTGCCAGCAGTCCGACGGGGACAGGTGAAGCTTTCTTT.

This chain joins TRBV7-9 and TRBJ1-1; 9 bases fit TRBD1. V lost 6 bases to trimming and J lost 5 bases; unmatched junction nucleotides: 7. The CDR3 extends over 14 amino acids. The V gene's germline CDR1 is SEHNR and CDR2 FQNEAQ (reference sequence). CDR3 in amino acids: CASSRGQGWTEAFF. The CDR3 DNA reads as TGTGCCAGCAGTCGCGGACAGGGGTGGACTGAAGCTTTCTTT.

The chain links TRBV7-9 to TRBJ2-6; 7 bases are a match to TRBD1. Germline V gene sequence: CDR1 SEHNR, CDR2 FQNEAQ (reference sequence). CDR3 length: 19 residues. V lost 4 bases to trimming and J lost 0 bases; unmatched junction nucleotides: 12. The CDR3 bases are TGTGCCAGCAGCTGGGCTACCGGGACAGCGAACTCTGGGGCCAACGTCCTGACTTTC. Translating it yields CASSWATGTANSGANVLTF.

V and J are TRBV23-1 and TRBJ2-7; 8 bases agree with TRBD1. TRBV23-1 belongs to the ORF category, with a function that is uncertain. The J segment lost 6 bases and the V segment lost 9 bases, leaving 10 bases of the junction unmatched. CDR3 length: 13 amino acids. The CDR3 DNA sequence: TGCGCCAGGGGCGGGACAGGCCTCCTCGAGCAGTACTTC. Translation gives CARGGTGLLEQYF.

This chain uses TRBV18 with TRBJ1-1; the match to TRBD1 covers 11 bases. CDR1 and CDR2 (germline): KGHSH, LQKENI. V shed 4 bases, J shed 5 bases, and the junction held 6 bases outside the gene matches. CDR3 size: 15 residues. CDR3 in amino acids: CASSLAGTGGTEAFF. In DNA, the CDR3 is TGTGCCAGCTCACTGGCCGGGACAGGGGGGACTGAAGCTTTCTTT.

The chain combines TRBV25-1 with TRBJ1-2; 10 bases are a match to TRBD1. The CDR3 is 14 amino acids. Germline-derived CDR1 and CDR2 are MGHDK and SYGVNS. Trimming cost V 6 bases and J 4 bases; bases outside gene matches: 5. CDR3 in amino acids: CASSGTGATYGYTF. CDR3 DNA: TGTGCCAGCAGCGGGACAGGGGCAACCTATGGCTACACCTTC.

The V call is TRBV5-1, the J call TRBJ2-5, with 8 bases matching TRBD2. The junction had 6 bases not matched to a gene; V was cut back by 4 bases and J by 1 base. The CDR3 is 15 residues long. The germline gives CDR1 SGHRS, CDR2 YFSETQ. The CDR3 DNA follows: TGCGCCAGCAGCCCTTACGGACTAGCCCAAGAGACCCAGTACTTC. Protein product: CASSPYGLAQETQYF. Full variable domain (missing parts from reference TRBV5-1 and TRBJ2-5): KAGVTQTPRYLIKTRGQQVTLSCSPISGHRSVSWYQQTPGQGLQFLFEYFSETQRNKGNFPGRFSGRQFSNSRSEMNVSTLELGDSALYLCASSPYGLAQETQYFGPGTRLLVL.

The chain has TRBV29-1 and TRBJ1-1; 10 bases are a match to TRBD1. Germline-derived CDR1 and CDR2 are SQVTM and ANQGSEA. This CDR3 has 14 amino acids. V was pared by 0 bases and J by 5 bases, with 3 bases of the junction left unmatched. CDR3 in DNA: TGCAGCGTTGAAGAGGGACAGGGGTTGACTGAAGCTTTCTTT. It encodes CSVEEGQGLTEAFF.

The V call is TRBV6-5, the J call TRBJ2-7; D is possibly TRBD1 (6 bases). V lost 6 bases, J lost 0 bases, and 15 bases lay in between. Germline loops: CDR1 MNHEY, CDR2 SVGAGI. This CDR3 has 15 residues. The CDR3 DNA follows: TGTGCCAGCAGGATCAGGCAGGGGCACTCCTACGAGCAGTACTTC. As protein: CASRIRQGHSYEQYF.

J is TRBJ1-1 and V is TRBV7-9; 12 bases agree with TRBD1. Germline assignment: CDR1 SEHNR and CDR2 FQNEAQ (reference sequence). The CDR3 has 17 amino acids. The V gene end was trimmed by 5 bases and the J gene end by 4 bases; junction bases not matched to a gene: 11. CDR3 protein: CASSPTGQGAGGTEAFF. CDR3 coding DNA: TGTGCCAGCAGCCCTACGGGACAGGGGGCTGGTGGCACTGAAGCTTTCTTT.

This clone was counted between two and nine times. The chain is built from TRBV19 and TRBJ2-7, with 9 bases fitting TRBD1. The germline CDR1 and CDR2 sequences are LNHDA and SQIVND (reference sequence). J gave up 6 bases and V 10 bases, and 7 bases lay outside the gene matches. This CDR3 spans 12 amino acids. The CDR3 here is CAIADRGGEQYF. The CDR3 DNA is TGTGCCATTGCGGACAGGGGAGGCGAGCAGTACTTC.

The chain couples TRBV6-1 to TRBJ1-2; 7 nucleotides align to TRBD1. Germline CDR1 is MNHNS and CDR2 is SASEGT. Germline trimming cut 1 base from V and 6 bases from J; bases unmatched to any gene: 5. The CDR3 is made up of 14 amino acids. The CDR3 spells CASSEGWQGDGYTF. The CDR3 nucleotides read TGTGCCAGCAGTGAAGGGTGGCAGGGGGATGGCTACACCTTC.

The V call is TRBV6-2 or TRBV6-3, the J call TRBJ2-4; D remains unclear. The length of the CDR3 is 14 residues. Germline loops: CDR1 MNHEY, CDR2 SVGEGT. Deletions cut 4 bases from V and 12 bases from J, with 19 bases between. This CDR3 is CASSWRRFDADQYF. The CDR3 region has the DNA TGTGCCAGCAGTTGGCGGAGATTCGACGCGGATCAGTACTTC.

The V and J genes are TRBV4-2 and TRBJ2-1; D not certain. The V gene's germline CDR1 is LGHNA and CDR2 YNFKEQ. V lost 0 bases and J 3 bases, leaving 6 bases between the germline ends. This CDR3 has 14 residues. This CDR3 is CASSQDAYYNEQFF. CDR3 bases: TGTGCCAGCAGCCAAGACGCCTACTACAATGAGCAGTTCTTC.

V gene TRBV4-3 combines with J gene TRBJ2-3, with 7 positions matching TRBD2. J was trimmed by 3 bases and V by 0 bases; bases with no gene match: 12. CDR1 is LGHNA and CDR2 is YSLEER in the germline V gene. The CDR3 sequence is 18 residues long. CDR3 bases: TGCGCCAGCAGCCAAGATCCCGGGGGTGCGGGAGTTACAGATACGCAGTATTTT. Amino acids: CASSQDPGGAGVTDTQYF.

The chain combines TRBV4-1 with TRBJ1-4, with D unresolved. CDR3 size: 12 residues. Trimming pared 3 bases from V and 10 bases from J, leaving 9 bases between. Germline assignment: CDR1 MGHRA and CDR2 YSYEKL. The CDR3 DNA reads as TGCGCCAGCAGCCACCTCGGAGGAAAACTGTTTTTT. It codes for CASSHLGGKLFF.

The V gene is TRBV28, the J gene TRBJ2-5; D not resolved. Trimming removed 6 bases at V and 4 bases at J, with 9 bases between. Looked up from germline, CDR1 is MDHEN and CDR2 is SYDVKM. The CDR3 extends over 12 amino acids. The CDR3 DNA sequence: TGTGCCAGCAGGAGGTCCTCAGAGACCCAGTACTTC. It translates to CASRRSSETQYF.

The chain uses TRBV9 and TRBJ2-2; D perhaps matches TRBD2 (7 bases). The CDR3 spans 16 residues. The V gene's germline CDR1 is SGDLS and CDR2 YYNGEE. The V end was cut by 7 bases, the J end by 5 bases, with 21 bases between. The chain's CDR3 is CASGRPSGGRTGELFF. The CDR3 DNA is TGTGCCAGCGGCAGGCCCTCCGGGGGGCGGACCGGGGAGCTGTTTTTT.

CDR3 sequence reads: CATSRDSLGPGRRDTEAFF. The CDR3 DNA reads TGTGCCACCAGCAGAGATTCCCTCGGCCCAGGGCGTAGGGACACTGAAGCTTTCTTT. The chain couples TRBV15 to TRBJ1-1, with D tentatively TRBD1 (5 bases). Germline CDR1 LNHNV, CDR2 YYDKDF (reference sequence). V dropped 0 bases and J dropped 3 bases, with 23 bases sitting between them. The CDR3 loop spans 19 amino acids. The complete variable domain, with remaining parts taken from reference TRBV15 and TRBJ1-1, reads DAMVIQNPRYQVTQFGKPVTLSCSQTLNHNVMYWYQQKSSQAPKLLFHYYDKDFNNEADTPDNFQSRRPNTSFCFLDIRSPGLGDTAMYLCATSRDSLGPGRRDTEAFFGQGTRLTVV.

The chain has TRBV19 and TRBJ1-2, with 7 bases aligning to TRBD1. Trimming removed 5 bases from V and 4 bases from J; junction bases left unmatched: 7. This CDR3 is built from 14 residues. Looked up from germline, CDR1 is LNHDA and CDR2 is SQIVND (reference sequence). Written as DNA, the CDR3 is TGTGCCAGTAGTCGACAGGGTCCTACCTATGGCTACACCTTC. This encodes CASSRQGPTYGYTF.

The genes are TRBV28 and TRBJ1-1, with D perhaps TRBD1 (6 bases). The V gene lost 7 bases and the J gene lost 8 bases, with 11 bases spanning the gap. Germline CDR1 and CDR2: MDHEN and SYDVKM. The CDR3 is 11 residues long. The CDR3 nucleotides are TGTGCCAGCACTTACAGGGACGAAGCTTTCTTT. Protein sequence: CASTYRDEAFF.

The V call is TRBV19, the J call TRBJ1-5, with D uncertain. This CDR3 has 13 amino acids. Germline CDR1 reads LNHDA; CDR2 reads SQIVND (reference sequence). V shed 2 bases and J shed 7 bases, with 9 bases lying between them. The CDR3 nucleotides read TGTGCCAGTAGTATAACGAGCGGGCAGCCCCAGCATTTT. As protein: CASSITSGQPQHF.

This rearrangement joins TRBV7-2 to TRBJ2-5; the D gene is possibly TRBD2 (5 bases). Germline lookup yields CDR1 SGHTA and CDR2 FQGNSA. This CDR3 has 17 amino acids. The V end lost 1 base, the J end lost 2 bases, and 17 bases lay between the germline ends. The CDR3 loop is CASSLGGGGALQETQYF. CDR3 nucleotides: TGTGCCAGCAGCTTAGGCGGAGGCGGAGCGCTTCAAGAGACCCAGTACTTC. Combining the CDR3 with reference TRBV7-2 and TRBJ2-5 gives the whole variable domain GAGVSQSPSNKVTEKGKDVELRCDPISGHTALYWYRQSLGQGLEFLIYFQGNSAPDKSGLPSDRFSAERTGGSVSTLTIQRTQQEDSAVYLCASSLGGGGALQETQYFGPGTRLLVL.

V is TRBV29-1 and J is TRBJ2-1; 12 bases align to TRBD2. The CDR3 length is 17 residues. V trimming: 7 bases; J trimming: 0 bases; junction bases outside the gene matches: 10. Germline CDR1 and CDR2: SQVTM and ANQGSEA. CDR3 region: CSASTSGGLSSYNEQFF. In DNA form, the CDR3 reads TGCAGCGCAAGTACTAGCGGGGGGCTGAGCTCCTACAATGAGCAGTTCTTC.

The chain couples TRBV5-4 to TRBJ1-3; 12 nucleotides align to TRBD1. After removal of 3 bases from V and 8 bases from J, the junction contained 9 bases not matched to a gene. Germline CDR1 reads SGHNT; CDR2 reads YYREEE (reference sequence). This CDR3 has 16 amino acids. CDR3 residues: CASSSGRDRGPDTIYF. The CDR3 DNA is TGTGCCAGCAGCTCCGGGCGGGACAGGGGGCCGGACACCATATATTTT.

CDR3 bases: TGCGCCAGCAGCTTCTTGGCAACTGGGGCCAACGTCCTGACTTTC. Translated, it gives CASSFLATGANVLTF. The chain combines TRBV5-1 with TRBJ2-6; D not certain. This CDR3 is built from 15 residues. V was pared by 2 bases and J by 2 bases, with 8 bases between. Germline V gene lookup returns CDR1 SGHRS and CDR2 YFSETQ.

The V gene is TRBV2, the J gene TRBJ1-1; D uncertain. The CDR3 runs 11 residues. Trimming shortened V by 11 bases and J by 1 base, and 8 bases separated the two germline ends. Germline V gene lookup returns CDR1 SNHLY and CDR2 FYNNEI. The CDR3 loop reads CACARNTEAFF. The CDR3, as DNA: TGTGCCTGCGCAAGGAACACTGAAGCTTTCTTT.

This chain links TRBV19 with TRBJ2-7; TRBD1 aligns across 10 bases. Germline V CDR1 and CDR2: LNHDA, SQIVND (reference sequence). The V segment lost 1 base and the J segment 4 bases; nucleotides outside the gene matches: 4. The CDR3 spans 15 residues. CDR3 nucleotide sequence: TGTGCCAGTAGTATAGCCGGGACAGGGGCGTACGAGCAGTACTTC. Translating gives CASSIAGTGAYEQYF. The full variable domain, completed using reference TRBV19 and TRBJ2-7, is DGGITQSPKYLFRKEGQNVTLSCEQNLNHDAMYWYRQDPGQGLRLIYYSQIVNDFQKGDIAEGYSVSREKKESFPLTVTSAQKNPTAFYLCASSIAGTGAYEQYFGPGTRLTVT.

V and J are TRBV28 and TRBJ1-5; TRBD1 aligns across 8 bases. Germline trimming cut 4 bases from V and 5 bases from J; bases unmatched to any gene: 7. Germline CDR1 is MDHEN and CDR2 is SYDVKM. The CDR3 is made up of 15 amino acids. The DNA of the CDR3 is TGTGCCAGCAGTTCCCAGGGGGCGCTTGATCAGCCCCAGCATTTT. Translated: CASSSQGALDQPQHF.

The sample holds a few counts of this clone. The genes are TRBV15 and TRBJ2-7, with D tentatively TRBD1 (5 bases). CDR3 length: 15 amino acids. V gave up 0 bases and J gave up 5 bases, with 14 bases separating them. The germline gives CDR1 LNHNV, CDR2 YYDKDF (reference sequence). The CDR3 loop is CATSRDWVSGNEQYF. CDR3 nucleotide sequence: TGTGCCACCAGCAGAGATTGGGTTTCAGGGAACGAGCAGTACTTC.

This clone has just a few counts. The V call is TRBV29-1, the J call TRBJ1-1; 7 nucleotides agree with TRBD1. Germline V gene sequence: CDR1 SQVTM, CDR2 ANQGSEA. V was clipped by 7 bases and J by 2 bases; unmatched bases: 10. CDR3 length: 14 residues. CDR3 loop: CSACRGTGNTEAFF. CDR3 in DNA: TGCAGCGCGTGCAGGGGGACGGGTAACACTGAAGCTTTCTTT.